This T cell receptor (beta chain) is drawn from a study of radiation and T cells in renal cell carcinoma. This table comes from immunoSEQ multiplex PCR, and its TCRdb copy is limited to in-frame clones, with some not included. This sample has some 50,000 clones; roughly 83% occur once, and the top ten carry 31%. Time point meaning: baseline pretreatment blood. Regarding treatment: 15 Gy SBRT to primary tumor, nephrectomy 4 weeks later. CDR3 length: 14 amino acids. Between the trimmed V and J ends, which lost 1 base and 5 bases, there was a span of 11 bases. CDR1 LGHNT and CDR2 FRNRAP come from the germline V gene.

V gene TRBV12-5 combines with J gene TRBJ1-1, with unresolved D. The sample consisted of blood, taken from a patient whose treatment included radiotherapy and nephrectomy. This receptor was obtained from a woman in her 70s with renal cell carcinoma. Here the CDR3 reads CASGLGTLGTEAFF. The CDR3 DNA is TGTGCTAGTGGTTTGGGAACACTGGGAACTGAAGCTTTCTTT.